This T cell receptor beta chain was profiled in a study of cytomegalovirus exposure and HLA in healthy donors. Study observations and caveats: Serostatus for CMV was the only available immune exposure information.

This clone has just one count. Its antigen is currently unknown. The V segment lost 0 bases and the J segment 1 base; nucleotides outside the gene matches: 5. The germline V gene encodes CDR1 SGDLS and CDR2 YYNGEE. The CDR3 is 18 amino acids. Primers for the PCR totalled 60 Vbeta and 13 Jbeta. Clones were read by immunoSEQ multiplex PCR, and TCRdb kept only the in-frame ones, dropping some. The sample has under 200,000 clones, around 80% seen once; the top ten hold 1%. The chain uses TRBV9 and TRBJ2-2, with 11 nucleotides matching TRBD2. This TCR was sampled from a woman aged 45 to 65 in good health and CMV-seropositive. The sample comprised PBMCs. CDR3 DNA sequence: TGTGCCAGCAGCGTAGATAATCTAGCGGGGGGGAACACCGGGGAGCTGTTTTTT. Translated, it gives CASSVDNLAGGNTGELFF.